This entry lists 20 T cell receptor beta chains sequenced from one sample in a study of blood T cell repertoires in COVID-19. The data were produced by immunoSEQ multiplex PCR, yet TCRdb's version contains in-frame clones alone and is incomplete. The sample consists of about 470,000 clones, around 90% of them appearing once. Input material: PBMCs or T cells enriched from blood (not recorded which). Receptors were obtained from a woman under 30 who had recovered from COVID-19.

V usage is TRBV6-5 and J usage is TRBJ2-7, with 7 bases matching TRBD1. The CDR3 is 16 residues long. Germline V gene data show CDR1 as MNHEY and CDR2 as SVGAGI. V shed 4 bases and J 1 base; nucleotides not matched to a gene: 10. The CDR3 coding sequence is TGTGCCAGCAGTTCCCGTACGGGACAGTTTTCCTACGAGCAGTACTTC. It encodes CASSSRTGQFSYEQYF.

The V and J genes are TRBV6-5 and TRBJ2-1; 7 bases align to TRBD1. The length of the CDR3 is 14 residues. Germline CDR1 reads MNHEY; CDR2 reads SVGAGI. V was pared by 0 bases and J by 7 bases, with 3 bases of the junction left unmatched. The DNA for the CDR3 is TGTGCCAGCAGTTACTCGACAGGGATGAATGAGCAGTTCTTC. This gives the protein CASSYSTGMNEQFF.

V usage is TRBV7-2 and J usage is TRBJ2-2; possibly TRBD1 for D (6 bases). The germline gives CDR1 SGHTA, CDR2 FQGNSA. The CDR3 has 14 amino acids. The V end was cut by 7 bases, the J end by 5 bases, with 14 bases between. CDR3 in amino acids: CASNQGLDTGELFF. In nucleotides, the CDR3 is TGTGCCAGCAACCAGGGGCTTGATACCGGGGAGCTGTTTTTT.

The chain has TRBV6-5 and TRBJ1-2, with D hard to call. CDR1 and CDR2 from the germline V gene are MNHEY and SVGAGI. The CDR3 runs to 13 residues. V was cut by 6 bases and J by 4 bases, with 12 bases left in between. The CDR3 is CASSRGLGYGYTF. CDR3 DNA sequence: TGTGCCAGCAGCCGAGGGCTAGGCTATGGCTACACCTTC.

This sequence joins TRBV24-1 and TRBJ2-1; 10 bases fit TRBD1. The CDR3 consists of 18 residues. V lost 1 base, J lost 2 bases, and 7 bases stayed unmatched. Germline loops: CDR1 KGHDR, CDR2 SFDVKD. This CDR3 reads CATSDFATGTGAYNEQFF. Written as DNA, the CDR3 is TGTGCCACCAGTGATTTTGCCACCGGGACAGGGGCCTACAATGAGCAGTTCTTC.

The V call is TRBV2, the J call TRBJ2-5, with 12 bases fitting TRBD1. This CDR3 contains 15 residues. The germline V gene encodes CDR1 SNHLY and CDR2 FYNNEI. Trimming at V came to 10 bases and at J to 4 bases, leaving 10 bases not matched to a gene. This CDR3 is CAITNRDRGRETQYF. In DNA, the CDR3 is TGTGCCATAACTAACCGGGACAGGGGGCGAGAGACCCAGTACTTC.

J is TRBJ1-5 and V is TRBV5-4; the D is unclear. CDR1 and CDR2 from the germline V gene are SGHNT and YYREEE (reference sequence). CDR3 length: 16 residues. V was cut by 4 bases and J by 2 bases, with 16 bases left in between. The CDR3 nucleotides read TGTGCCAGCAGCGGAAGTATTGGAGAGGGCAATCAGCCCCAGCATTTT. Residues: CASSGSIGEGNQPQHF. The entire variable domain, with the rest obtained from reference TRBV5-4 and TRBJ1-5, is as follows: ETGVTQSPTHLIKTRGQQVTLRCSSQSGHNTVSWYQQALGQGPQFIFQYYREEENGRGNFPPRFSGLQFPNYSSELNVNALELDDSALYLCASSGSIGEGNQPQHFGDGTRLSIL.

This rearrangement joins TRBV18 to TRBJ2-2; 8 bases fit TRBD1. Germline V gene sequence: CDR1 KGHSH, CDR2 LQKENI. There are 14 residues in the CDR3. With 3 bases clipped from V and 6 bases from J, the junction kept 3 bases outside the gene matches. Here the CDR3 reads CASSPDRDAGELFF. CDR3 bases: TGTGCCAGCTCACCGGACAGGGACGCCGGGGAGCTGTTTTTT.

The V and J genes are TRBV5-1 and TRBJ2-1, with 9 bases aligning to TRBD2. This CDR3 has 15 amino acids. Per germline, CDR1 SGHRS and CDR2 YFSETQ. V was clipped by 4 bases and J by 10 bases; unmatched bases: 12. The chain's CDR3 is CASSPIAGAALEQFF. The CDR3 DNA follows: TGCGCCAGCAGCCCGATAGCGGGGGCCGCCTTAGAGCAGTTCTTC.

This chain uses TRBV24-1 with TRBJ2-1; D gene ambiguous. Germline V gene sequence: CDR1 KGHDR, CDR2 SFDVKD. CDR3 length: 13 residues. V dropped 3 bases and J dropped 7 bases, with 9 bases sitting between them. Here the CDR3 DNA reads TGTGCCACCAGTGATGGCGGAAGAAATGAGCAGTTCTTC. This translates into CATSDGGRNEQFF.

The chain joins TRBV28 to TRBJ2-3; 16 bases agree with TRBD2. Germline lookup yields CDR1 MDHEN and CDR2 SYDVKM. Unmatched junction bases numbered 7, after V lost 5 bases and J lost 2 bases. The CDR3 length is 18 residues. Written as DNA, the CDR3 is TGTGCCAGCAGTCCCGGGACTAGCGGGGGGGACTACACAGATACGCAGTATTTT. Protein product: CASSPGTSGGDYTDTQYF.

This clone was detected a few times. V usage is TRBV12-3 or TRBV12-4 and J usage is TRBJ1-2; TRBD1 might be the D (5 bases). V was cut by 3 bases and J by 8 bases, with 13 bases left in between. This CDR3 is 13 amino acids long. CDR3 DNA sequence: TGTGCCAGCAGTTTGGGGGGTCCCGGGGGCTACACCTTC. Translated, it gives CASSLGGPGGYTF.

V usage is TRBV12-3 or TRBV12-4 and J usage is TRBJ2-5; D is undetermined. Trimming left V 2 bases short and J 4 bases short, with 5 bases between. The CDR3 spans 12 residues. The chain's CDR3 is CASSLTRETQYF. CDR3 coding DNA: TGTGCCAGCAGTTTAACGCGAGAGACCCAGTACTTC.

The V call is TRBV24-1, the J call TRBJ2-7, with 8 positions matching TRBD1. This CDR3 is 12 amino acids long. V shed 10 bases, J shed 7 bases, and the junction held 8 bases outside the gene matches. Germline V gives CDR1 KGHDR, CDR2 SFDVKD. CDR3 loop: CATRQGWQEQYF. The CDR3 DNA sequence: TGTGCCACTCGACAGGGGTGGCAAGAGCAGTACTTC.

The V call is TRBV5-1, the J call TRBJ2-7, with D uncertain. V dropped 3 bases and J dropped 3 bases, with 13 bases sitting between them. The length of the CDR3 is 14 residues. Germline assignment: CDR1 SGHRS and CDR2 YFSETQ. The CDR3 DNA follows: TGCGCCAGCAGCTCCTTGCTAGGCAGCTACGAGCAGTACTTC. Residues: CASSSLLGSYEQYF.

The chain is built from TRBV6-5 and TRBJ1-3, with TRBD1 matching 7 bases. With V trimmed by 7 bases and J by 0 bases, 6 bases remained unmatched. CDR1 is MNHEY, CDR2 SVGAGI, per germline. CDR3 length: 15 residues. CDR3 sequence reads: CASTRDSISGNTIYF. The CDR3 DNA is TGTGCCAGCACCCGGGACAGCATCTCTGGAAACACCATATATTTT.

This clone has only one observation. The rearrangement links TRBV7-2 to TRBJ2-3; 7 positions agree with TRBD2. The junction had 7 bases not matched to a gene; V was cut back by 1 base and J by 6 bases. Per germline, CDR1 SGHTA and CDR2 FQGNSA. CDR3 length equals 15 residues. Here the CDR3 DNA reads TGTGCCAGCAGCTTAGGGGGCGGGGGTTTGGATACGCAGTATTTT. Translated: CASSLGGGGLDTQYF.

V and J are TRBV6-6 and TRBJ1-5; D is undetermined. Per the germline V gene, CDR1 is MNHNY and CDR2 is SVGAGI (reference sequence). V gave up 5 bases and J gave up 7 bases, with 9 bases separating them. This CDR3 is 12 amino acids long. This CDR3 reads CASSTAAQPQHF. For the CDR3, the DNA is TGTGCCAGCAGTACAGCCGCCCAGCCCCAGCATTTT.

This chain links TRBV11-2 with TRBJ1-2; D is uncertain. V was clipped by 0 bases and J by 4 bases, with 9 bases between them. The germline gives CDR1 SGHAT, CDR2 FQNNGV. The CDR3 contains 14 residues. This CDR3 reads CASSLESGIYGYTF. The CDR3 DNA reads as TGTGCCAGCAGCTTAGAAAGCGGGATCTATGGCTACACCTTC. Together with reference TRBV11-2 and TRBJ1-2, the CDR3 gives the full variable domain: EAGVAQSPRYKIIEKRQSVAFWCNPISGHATLYWYQQILGQGPKLLIQFQNNGVVDDSQLPKDRFSAERLKGVDSTLKIQPAKLEDSAVYLCASSLESGIYGYTFGSGTRLTVV.

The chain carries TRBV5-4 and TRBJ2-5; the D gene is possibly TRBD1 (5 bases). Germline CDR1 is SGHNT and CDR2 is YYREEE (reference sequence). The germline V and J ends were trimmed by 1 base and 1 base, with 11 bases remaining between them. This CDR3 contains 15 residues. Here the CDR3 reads CASSLKGPVQETQYF. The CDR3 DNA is TGTGCCAGCAGCTTGAAGGGGCCGGTCCAAGAGACCCAGTACTTC.